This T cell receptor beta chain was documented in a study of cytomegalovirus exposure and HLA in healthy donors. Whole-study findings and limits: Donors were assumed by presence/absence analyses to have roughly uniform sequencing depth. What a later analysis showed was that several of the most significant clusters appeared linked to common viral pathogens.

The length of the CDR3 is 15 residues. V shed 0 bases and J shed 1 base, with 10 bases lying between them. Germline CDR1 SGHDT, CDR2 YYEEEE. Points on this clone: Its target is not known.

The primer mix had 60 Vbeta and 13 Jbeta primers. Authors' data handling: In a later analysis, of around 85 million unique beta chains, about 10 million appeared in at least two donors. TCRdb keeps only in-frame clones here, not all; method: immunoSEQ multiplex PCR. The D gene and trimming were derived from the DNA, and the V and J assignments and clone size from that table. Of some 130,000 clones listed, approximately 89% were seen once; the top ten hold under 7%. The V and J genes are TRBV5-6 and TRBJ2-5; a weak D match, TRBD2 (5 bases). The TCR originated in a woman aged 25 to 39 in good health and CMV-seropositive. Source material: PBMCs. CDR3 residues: CASSLEGAFQETQYF. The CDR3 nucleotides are TGTGCCAGCAGCTTGGAGGGAGCATTCCAAGAGACCCAGTACTTC.